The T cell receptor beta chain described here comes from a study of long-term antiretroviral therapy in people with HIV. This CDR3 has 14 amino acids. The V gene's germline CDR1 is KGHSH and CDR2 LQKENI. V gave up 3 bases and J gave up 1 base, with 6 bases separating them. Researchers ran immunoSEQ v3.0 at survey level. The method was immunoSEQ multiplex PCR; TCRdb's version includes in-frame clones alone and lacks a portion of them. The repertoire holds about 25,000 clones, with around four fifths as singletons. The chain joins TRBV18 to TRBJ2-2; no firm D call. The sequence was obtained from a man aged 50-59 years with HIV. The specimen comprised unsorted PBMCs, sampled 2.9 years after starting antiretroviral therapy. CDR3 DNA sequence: TGTGCCAGCTCACCTTCGGAGAACACCGGGGAGCTGTTTTTT. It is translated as CASSPSENTGELFF.